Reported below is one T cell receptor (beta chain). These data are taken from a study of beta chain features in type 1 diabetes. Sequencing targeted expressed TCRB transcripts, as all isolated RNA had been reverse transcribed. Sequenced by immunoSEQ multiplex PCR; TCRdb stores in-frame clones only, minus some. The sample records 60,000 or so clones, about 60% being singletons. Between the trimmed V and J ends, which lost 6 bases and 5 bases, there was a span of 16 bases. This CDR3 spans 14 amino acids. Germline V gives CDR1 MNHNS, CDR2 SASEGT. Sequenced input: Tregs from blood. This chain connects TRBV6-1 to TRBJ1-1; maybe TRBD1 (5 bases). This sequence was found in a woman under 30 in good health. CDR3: CASSLRVGGTEAFF. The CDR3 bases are TGTGCCAGCAGCCTCAGGGTTGGAGGGACTGAAGCTTTCTTT.